The T cell receptor beta chain under discussion was sequenced for a study of blood T cells in healthy people across ages. In terms of origin and age, donors were healthy Caucasian individuals from Russia aged roughly 6 to 95. Sample-barcoded 5' priming and a J-beta primer mix drove a second PCR of about 6 to 11 cycles. A template-switch adaptor with 12 random nucleotides tagged each cDNA molecule. A single record per CDR3 protein comes from TCRdb applying MiXCR to the 5' RACE reads. This table has about 1,400,000 distinct CDR3 sequences, 42% appearing once. The junction had 3 bases not matched to a gene; V was cut back by 6 bases and J by 6 bases. The length of the CDR3 is 14 residues. CDR1 and CDR2 from the germline V gene are ENHRY and SYGVKD.

The specimen was blood. The J gene is TRBJ2-1, the V gene TRBV10-3, with 12 bases that match TRBD2. The TCR originated in a woman between 18 and 29 years old in good health. The CDR3 spells CAISGLAGINEQFF. The CDR3 DNA reads TGTGCCATCAGCGGACTAGCGGGAATCAATGAGCAGTTCTTC.